This is a list of T cell receptor beta chains from one sample in a study of T cells in Graves' hyperthyroidism and ophthalmopathy. TCRdb itself ran the multiplex PCR reads through MiXCR, one entry per CDR3 protein. There are around 800,000 distinct CDR3 sequences in the sample; roughly 40% occur only once, and 7.5% to 9.5% lies in the top ten. What was sequenced was blood. The source is a man between 18 and 35 years old with Graves' hyperthyroidism. Each CDR3 is given with its conserved first and last residue. The order of the fields is J gene, D gene, clone size, V gene, CDR3 protein, CDR3 DNA. D genes are given only for firm matches. Some rows mark clone size as missing; the rest say once, few, many or name a class of expanded clone.

J gene: TRBJ1-5
D gene: -
clone size: many
V gene: TRBV10-3
CDR3 protein: CATRGALNQPQHF
CDR3 DNA: TGTGCCACAAGGGGGGCACTTAATCAGCCCCAGCATTTT

J gene: TRBJ2-2
D gene: TRBD2
clone size: -
V gene: TRBV7-9
CDR3 protein: CASTIGLAWGGELFF
CDR3 DNA: TGTGCCAGCACCATTGGACTAGCGTGGGGCGGGGAGCTGTTTTTT

J gene: TRBJ2-7
D gene: TRBD1
clone size: few
V gene: TRBV7-9
CDR3 protein: CASSSGQGKMYEQYF
CDR3 DNA: TGTGCCAGCAGCTCGGGACAGGGGAAAATGTACGAGCAGTACTTC

J gene: TRBJ2-5
D gene: -
clone size: many
V gene: TRBV20-1
CDR3 protein: CSATGTVETQYF
CDR3 DNA: TGCAGTGCGACCGGGACGGTAGAGACCCAGTACTTC

J gene: TRBJ1-4
D gene: -
clone size: few
V gene: TRBV2
CDR3 protein: CASSADGGNEKLFF
CDR3 DNA: TGTGCCAGCAGCGCGGACGGGGGTAATGAAAAACTGTTTTTT

J gene: TRBJ2-5
D gene: TRBD2
clone size: -
V gene: TRBV20-1
CDR3 protein: CSALGQGLAGLRRETQYF
CDR3 DNA: TGCAGTGCTTTAGGACAGGGACTAGCGGGTTTAAGGCGAGAGACCCAGTACTTC

J gene: TRBJ1-6
D gene: TRBD1
clone size: many
V gene: TRBV2
CDR3 protein: CASISTGGYNSPLHF
CDR3 DNA: TGTGCCAGCATTTCGACAGGGGGATATAATTCACCCCTCCACTTT

J gene: TRBJ1-1
D gene: -
clone size: once
V gene: TRBV9
CDR3 protein: CASSYSGKTEAFF
CDR3 DNA: TGTGCCAGCAGTTACTCCGGGAAAACTGAAGCTTTCTTT

J gene: TRBJ2-5
D gene: -
clone size: many
V gene: TRBV9
CDR3 protein: CASSVATGETQYF
CDR3 DNA: TGTGCCAGCAGCGTAGCGACGGGAGAGACCCAGTACTTC

J gene: TRBJ2-2
D gene: TRBD2
clone size: -
V gene: TRBV7-3
CDR3 protein: CASSLLLAGVGELFF
CDR3 DNA: TGTGCCAGCAGTTTACTCCTAGCGGGGGTCGGGGAGCTGTTTTTT

J gene: TRBJ1-1
D gene: -
clone size: many
V gene: TRBV29-1
CDR3 protein: CSVWKDTEAFF
CDR3 DNA: TGCAGCGTATGGAAGGACACTGAAGCTTTCTTT

J gene: TRBJ2-5
D gene: -
clone size: many
V gene: TRBV2
CDR3 protein: CASTQLQETQYF
CDR3 DNA: TGTGCCAGCACTCAGCTCCAAGAGACCCAGTACTTC

J gene: TRBJ1-1
D gene: -
clone size: many
V gene: TRBV10-3
CDR3 protein: CAISDYPPNTEAFF
CDR3 DNA: TGTGCCATCAGTGATTACCCGCCCAACACTGAAGCTTTCTTT

J gene: TRBJ1-1
D gene: TRBD1
clone size: many
V gene: TRBV25-1
CDR3 protein: CASSEGRTGYVNTEAFF
CDR3 DNA: TGTGCCAGCAGTGAAGGGAGGACAGGCTACGTGAACACTGAAGCTTTCTTT

J gene: TRBJ2-7
D gene: -
clone size: -
V gene: TRBV19
CDR3 protein: CASSIAEGAFYEQYF
CDR3 DNA: TGTGCCAGTAGTATAGCGGAAGGTGCCTTTTACGAGCAGTACTTC

J gene: TRBJ2-7
D gene: TRBD1
clone size: -
V gene: TRBV6-6
CDR3 protein: CASSYALQRGGDSYEQYF
CDR3 DNA: TGTGCCAGCAGTTACGCTCTACAGCGAGGGGGCGACTCCTACGAGCAGTACTTC

J gene: TRBJ1-1
D gene: -
clone size: few
V gene: TRBV12-3/TRBV12-4
CDR3 protein: CASSLFWQNTEAFF
CDR3 DNA: TGTGCCAGCAGTTTATTTTGGCAGAACACTGAAGCTTTCTTT

J gene: TRBJ2-7
D gene: -
clone size: many
V gene: TRBV29-1
CDR3 protein: CSVESGQGYEQYF
CDR3 DNA: TGCAGCGTTGAATCGGGCCAGGGTTACGAGCAGTACTTC

J gene: TRBJ2-7
D gene: TRBD2
clone size: few
V gene: TRBV5-1
CDR3 protein: CASSPSGASGTYEQYF
CDR3 DNA: TGCGCCAGCAGCCCCTCCGGGGCTAGCGGAACCTACGAGCAGTACTTC

J gene: TRBJ2-5
D gene: -
clone size: many
V gene: TRBV7-2
CDR3 protein: CASSLERGETQYF
CDR3 DNA: TGTGCCAGCAGCTTGGAAAGGGGGGAGACCCAGTACTTC

J gene: TRBJ1-2
D gene: -
clone size: -
V gene: TRBV10-2
CDR3 protein: CASGDTFGYTF
CDR3 DNA: TGTGCCAGCGGGGACACCTTCGGCTACACCTTC

J gene: TRBJ1-2
D gene: -
clone size: few
V gene: TRBV20-1
CDR3 protein: CSARAGEAGYTF
CDR3 DNA: TGCAGTGCTAGAGCCGGCGAGGCCGGCTACACCTTC

J gene: TRBJ2-2
D gene: -
clone size: -
V gene: TRBV9
CDR3 protein: CASGVASSGELFF
CDR3 DNA: TGTGCCAGCGGCGTGGCTAGCTCCGGGGAGCTGTTTTTT

J gene: TRBJ2-7
D gene: TRBD2
clone size: -
V gene: TRBV6-1
CDR3 protein: CASRGSTLGRDEQYF
CDR3 DNA: TGTGCCAGCAGGGGGTCGACCCTAGGGAGGGACGAGCAGTACTTC

J gene: TRBJ2-7
D gene: -
clone size: few
V gene: TRBV4-1
CDR3 protein: CASSQRVRGAYEQYF
CDR3 DNA: TGCGCCAGCAGCCAAAGGGTGCGGGGAGCCTACGAGCAGTACTTC

J gene: TRBJ2-7
D gene: -
clone size: few
V gene: TRBV20-1
CDR3 protein: CSATRSGYEQYF
CDR3 DNA: TGCAGTGCTACCCGGTCAGGGTACGAGCAGTACTTC

J gene: TRBJ1-2
D gene: -
clone size: -
V gene: TRBV25-1
CDR3 protein: CASPHSGQGGTSYGYTF
CDR3 DNA: TGTGCCAGCCCCCACTCGGGGCAGGGAGGGACCTCATATGGCTACACCTTC

J gene: TRBJ2-5
D gene: TRBD2
clone size: -
V gene: TRBV7-3
CDR3 protein: CASSPRDPGLAGENQETQYF
CDR3 DNA: TGTGCCAGCAGCCCAAGGGATCCGGGACTAGCGGGGGAAAACCAAGAGACCCAGTACTTC

J gene: TRBJ1-2
D gene: -
clone size: many
V gene: TRBV7-9
CDR3 protein: CASSLYRDGYTF
CDR3 DNA: TGTGCCAGCAGCTTATACAGGGATGGCTACACCTTC

J gene: TRBJ2-5
D gene: -
clone size: -
V gene: TRBV12-3/TRBV12-4
CDR3 protein: CASQAANSNQETQYF
CDR3 DNA: TGTGCCAGCCAGGCGGCAAACTCTAACCAAGAGACCCAGTACTTC

J gene: TRBJ1-2
D gene: -
clone size: -
V gene: TRBV29-1
CDR3 protein: CSSLGTPGGYTF
CDR3 DNA: TGCAGCAGTTTAGGGACACCGGGGGGCTACACCTTC

J gene: TRBJ2-1
D gene: -
clone size: once
V gene: TRBV15
CDR3 protein: CATSVLWGEQFF
CDR3 DNA: TGTGCCACCAGCGTACTTTGGGGTGAGCAGTTCTTC

J gene: TRBJ1-5
D gene: -
clone size: -
V gene: TRBV7-9
CDR3 protein: CASSSDRHSNQPQHF
CDR3 DNA: TGTGCCAGCAGCTCGGACAGACATAGCAATCAGCCCCAGCATTTT

J gene: TRBJ2-5
D gene: -
clone size: -
V gene: TRBV7-3
CDR3 protein: CASSPWTQYF
CDR3 DNA: TGTGCCAGCAGTCCTTGGACCCAGTACTTC

J gene: TRBJ2-2
D gene: -
clone size: -
V gene: TRBV12-3/TRBV12-4
CDR3 protein: CASSLPLGPRTGELFF
CDR3 DNA: TGTGCCAGCAGTTTACCCCTCGGGCCCCGAACCGGGGAGCTGTTTTTT

J gene: TRBJ1-1
D gene: -
clone size: many
V gene: TRBV5-1
CDR3 protein: CASSWAGANTEAFF
CDR3 DNA: TGTGCCAGCAGTTGGGCAGGGGCGAACACTGAAGCTTTCTTT

J gene: TRBJ1-3
D gene: -
clone size: -
V gene: TRBV7-2
CDR3 protein: CASNLRLSGNTIYF
CDR3 DNA: TGTGCCAGCAATCTTAGACTCTCTGGAAACACCATATATTTT

J gene: TRBJ2-7
D gene: TRBD2
clone size: many
V gene: TRBV7-3
CDR3 protein: CASSLIRGRAHEQYF
CDR3 DNA: TGTGCCAGCAGCTTGATTCGCGGGAGGGCCCACGAGCAGTACTTC

J gene: TRBJ1-6
D gene: TRBD1
clone size: many
V gene: TRBV10-3
CDR3 protein: CAISDSGTGDSPLHF
CDR3 DNA: TGTGCCATCAGTGATTCCGGGACAGGGGATTCACCCCTCCACTTT

J gene: TRBJ1-2
D gene: TRBD1
clone size: -
V gene: TRBV2
CDR3 protein: CASSRGMANYSYTF
CDR3 DNA: TGTGCCAGCAGCAGGGGGATGGCTAACTATAGCTACACCTTC

J gene: TRBJ2-7
D gene: TRBD2
clone size: few
V gene: TRBV7-9
CDR3 protein: CASTSTGEGPPRGQYF
CDR3 DNA: TGTGCCAGCACCTCAACGGGGGAGGGTCCACCCCGCGGGCAGTACTTC

J gene: TRBJ1-2
D gene: -
clone size: many
V gene: TRBV15
CDR3 protein: CATSRALLPYGYTF
CDR3 DNA: TGTGCCACCAGCAGAGCCCTGTTGCCCTATGGCTACACCTTC

J gene: TRBJ2-2
D gene: TRBD1
clone size: few
V gene: TRBV2
CDR3 protein: CASSVSYRGTGELFF
CDR3 DNA: TGTGCCAGCAGTGTATCTTACAGGGGCACCGGGGAGCTGTTTTTT

J gene: TRBJ1-2
D gene: TRBD1
clone size: -
V gene: TRBV9
CDR3 protein: CASSLEAGGDKQGKNYGYTF
CDR3 DNA: TGTGCCAGCAGCTTGGAGGCGGGGGGGGATAAACAGGGGAAAAACTATGGCTACACCTTC

J gene: TRBJ1-1
D gene: TRBD1
clone size: -
V gene: TRBV10-3
CDR3 protein: CAISEGRQGFFTEAFF
CDR3 DNA: TGTGCCATCAGTGAGGGGAGACAGGGGTTTTTCACTGAAGCTTTCTTT

J gene: TRBJ2-7
D gene: -
clone size: -
V gene: TRBV10-3
CDR3 protein: CASSPILEGEQYF
CDR3 DNA: TGTGCCAGCAGCCCGATATTGGAGGGCGAGCAGTACTTC

J gene: TRBJ1-5
D gene: -
clone size: -
V gene: TRBV20-1
CDR3 protein: CSARTTLTRTELGQPQHF
CDR3 DNA: TGCAGTGCTAGAACCACTTTAACGAGGACTGAACTCGGGCAGCCCCAGCATTTT

J gene: TRBJ2-7
D gene: -
clone size: few
V gene: TRBV7-2
CDR3 protein: CASSLGEAGGVEQYF
CDR3 DNA: TGTGCCAGCAGCCTAGGAGAGGCCGGGGGAGTGGAGCAGTACTTC

J gene: TRBJ2-7
D gene: -
clone size: -
V gene: TRBV11-2
CDR3 protein: CASTLGREQYF
CDR3 DNA: TGTGCCAGCACGCTCGGTCGCGAGCAGTACTTC

J gene: TRBJ1-6
D gene: TRBD1
clone size: -
V gene: TRBV2
CDR3 protein: CASGRDRGPNSPLHF
CDR3 DNA: TGTGCCAGCGGCCGGGACAGGGGGCCGAATTCACCCCTCCACTTT

J gene: TRBJ2-7
D gene: TRBD2
clone size: -
V gene: TRBV7-2
CDR3 protein: CASSLGPLAGGYEQYF
CDR3 DNA: TGTGCCAGCAGCTTAGGTCCCCTAGCGGGAGGCTACGAGCAGTACTTC

J gene: TRBJ2-5
D gene: -
clone size: -
V gene: TRBV10-3
CDR3 protein: CAISGGPYF
CDR3 DNA: TGTGCCATCAGCGGGGGGCCGTACTTC

J gene: TRBJ2-2
D gene: TRBD1
clone size: -
V gene: TRBV9
CDR3 protein: CASRGTGSNTGELFF
CDR3 DNA: TGTGCCAGCAGGGGGACAGGGTCGAACACCGGGGAGCTGTTTTTT

J gene: TRBJ2-7
D gene: -
clone size: many
V gene: TRBV29-1
CDR3 protein: CSVEDDRAYEQYF
CDR3 DNA: TGCAGCGTTGAGGATGACAGAGCCTACGAGCAGTACTTC